Listed below are T cell receptor beta chains from one sample, sequenced in a study of blood T cell repertoires in COVID-19. Generated by immunoSEQ multiplex PCR, the TCRdb table keeps only in-frame clones and is missing some. This table holds approximately 200,000 clones, approximately 90% found once. Source material: PBMCs or T cells enriched from blood (not recorded which). These receptors were obtained from a man in his thirties or forties who had recovered from COVID-19. The CDR3 runs from the conserved cysteine through the conserved F or W. The D gene is left open where the match is weak. Clone sizes are given selectively: once, few, many, or a class where the clone is expanded.

>NA|TRBV6-2/TRBV6-3|NA|TRBJ2-7
TGTGCCAGCAGTTACCTTAACTACGAGCAGTACTTC
CASSYLNYEQYF
>NA|TRBV9|NA|TRBJ2-3
TGTGCCAGCAGCCCGGAGGGAGATACGCAGTATTTT
CASSPEGDTQYF
>NA|TRBV5-5|TRBD1|TRBJ2-3
TGTGCCAGCAGCTGGACAGGGGGCGCGGATACGCAGTATTTT
CASSWTGGADTQYF
>NA|TRBV5-3|NA|TRBJ1-5
TGTGCCAGAAGCTTGGGACAGTTCAAACCCAATCAGCCCCAGCATTTT
CARSLGQFKPNQPQHF
>NA|TRBV7-9|TRBD1|TRBJ1-1
TGTGCCAGCAGCTTATCAAGGGGGACAGTCGACACTGAAGCTTTCTTT
CASSLSRGTVDTEAFF
>NA|TRBV18|TRBD1|TRBJ2-5
TGTGCCAGCTCAAACCGGTTCCAGGGGGCAAGCCCTGTTCAAGAGACCCAGTACTTC
CASSNRFQGASPVQETQYF
>NA|TRBV24-1|TRBD1|TRBJ2-6
TGTGCCACCAGTGATCCATCCCAGGGGGCCGGTCCTGGGGCCAACGTCCTGACTTTC
CATSDPSQGAGPGANVLTF
>NA|TRBV10-1|TRBD1|TRBJ2-1
TGCGCCAGCAGTGAGTCGGGACAGGGGAGGGACTACAATGAGCAGTTCTTC
CASSESGQGRDYNEQFF
>NA|TRBV27|NA|TRBJ1-6
TGTGCCAGCAGTTTATCCCCTCCAACAGGACGCACCTATAATTCACCCCTCCACTTT
CASSLSPPTGRTYNSPLHF
>NA|TRBV21-1|NA|TRBJ2-5
TGTGCCAGCAGCAAATGGGTCGGGAGGGCGGAGACCCAGTACTTC
CASSKWVGRAETQYF
>NA|TRBV2|TRBD1|TRBJ2-5
TGTGCCAGCAGATTCGGGACAGGGTCATTAACGGTAGAGACCCAGTACTTC
CASRFGTGSLTVETQYF
>NA|TRBV5-1|NA|TRBJ1-2
TGCGCCAGCAGTTATTCGGGGGAGGCTGGCTACACCTTC
CASSYSGEAGYTF
>few|TRBV27|NA|TRBJ1-6
TGTGCCAGCAGTTTCGGCAGGATTAATTCACCCCTCCACTTT
CASSFGRINSPLHF
>NA|TRBV13|TRBD2|TRBJ2-1
TGTGCCAGCAGCTCGGGACTAGCGGGACTCAATGAGCAGTTCTTC
CASSSGLAGLNEQFF
>NA|TRBV7-2|TRBD1|TRBJ1-2
TGTGCCAGCAGCTTAGGGGACAGTCATTATGGCTACACCTTC
CASSLGDSHYGYTF
>NA|TRBV4-3|TRBD2|TRBJ2-3
TGCGCCAGCAGCCAAGAATATCCTAGCGGACACACAGATACGCAGTATTTT
CASSQEYPSGHTDTQYF
>NA|TRBV5-5|NA|TRBJ2-5
TGTGCCAGCAGCGAACTAGCATCGTGGGAGACCCAGTACTTC
CASSELASWETQYF